This T cell receptor (beta chain) was obtained from a study of cytomegalovirus exposure and HLA in healthy donors. Study overall: Earlier sequencing of 150 million to 200 million T cells yielded approximately 120 million unique TCR beta sequences.

PCR was performed using 60 Vbeta and 13 Jbeta primers. The table came from immunoSEQ multiplex PCR; TCRdb's copy has only in-frame clones and leaves some out. The repertoire holds approximately 82,000 clones, around 81% seen once, with 1.6% in the top ten. A word on this clone: Its matching antigen is unknown.

Notes on the study in general: The CMV antigen specificity of a few CMV-associated chains was confirmed through in vitro analysis. HLA allele associations emerged for around 15,000 TCR beta sequences in a later analysis, at 0.05 false discovery rate. One cluster of highly shared sequence variants probably arose as a sequencing artifact.

This TCR was recovered from a man aged 35-49 years in good health and CMV-seronegative. Sequencing was carried out using PBMCs.

Here the CDR3 DNA reads TGTGCCTTAAACCAGGGGGCTGGCACTGAAGCTTTCTTT. Protein: CALNQGAGTEAFF. The chain couples TRBV30 to TRBJ1-1, with TRBD1 identical over 8 bases. CDR1 is GTSNPN and CDR2 is SVGIG in the germline V gene (reference sequence). V lost 7 bases and J lost 4; bases outside the gene matches: 8. The CDR3 runs to 13 residues.